This paragraph covers one T cell receptor (beta chain) sequence. Its antigen is currently unknown. This sample was included in a study of a mutant IDH1 vaccine in newly diagnosed glioma. Study in general: Patients were pretreated with radiotherapy, temozolomide, or both, mostly both.

Time point indicated: week 23, last vaccination. The study gave 300 ug of mutant IDH1 20-mer peptide per vaccine dose, with topical imiquimod. Donors harbored newly found WHO grade 3 or 4 IDH1-mutant, ATRX-lost astrocytomas. Trimming pared 0 bases from V and 0 bases from J, leaving 7 bases between. The V gene's germline CDR1 is SGDLS and CDR2 YYNGEE. CDR3 length equals 14 residues. The table came from immunoSEQ multiplex PCR; TCRdb's copy has only in-frame clones and leaves some out. The sample records tens of thousands of clones, roughly 77% being singletons. The chain couples TRBV9 to TRBJ2-7, with D hard to call. The specimen was PBMCs, collected from a glioma patient whose treatment included an IDH1 peptide vaccine. The receptor comes from a woman between 35 and 50 years old with glioma. Some clones in this sample may be carry-over from other donors' samples. Here the CDR3 DNA reads TGTGCCAGCAGCGTAGAACTTGCCTCCTACGAGCAGTACTTC. Amino acids: CASSVELASYEQYF.